The clone carrying this T cell receptor (beta chain) was detected a few times. The same CDR3 is also encoded by other DNA sequences in this sample. These data originate in a study of beta chain features in type 1 diabetes. Study background: All samples combined gave roughly 100 million sorted cells for examination.

Expressed TCRB transcripts were sequenced because the entire RNA isolate underwent reverse transcription. Clones were sequenced by immunoSEQ multiplex PCR, and TCRdb holds only the in-frame ones, with some missing. The sample lists about 360,000 clones, roughly 12% occurring once. Averaging about 116 mL, one heparinised blood draw came from each individual donor. Each of the sorted populations had a purity greater than 98%. This clonotype was obtained from a man younger than 30 in good health. Input material: naive CD4+ T cells from blood.

CDR3 sequence: CSVVGQLNTEAFF. In DNA form, the CDR3 reads TGCAGCGTTGTTGGACAGCTGAACACTGAAGCTTTCTTT. This sequence joins TRBV29-1 and TRBJ1-1; TRBD1 is a possible D gene (6 bases). The length of the CDR3 is 13 residues. Trimming removed 4 bases from V and 0 bases from J, with 9 bases in between. Germline V gene data show CDR1 as SQVTM and CDR2 as ANQGSEA. Variable domain in full (rest from reference TRBV29-1 and TRBJ1-1): SAVISQKPSRDICQRGTSLTIQCQVDSQVTMMFWYRQQPGQSLTLIATANQGSEATYESGFVIDKFPISRPNLTFSTLTVSNMSPEDSSIYLCSVVGQLNTEAFFGQGTRLTVV.